The clone carrying this TCR beta chain appeared a single time. The antigen is unknown. The method was immunoSEQ multiplex PCR; TCRdb's version includes in-frame clones alone and lacks a portion of them. The table lists about 130,000 clones, about 90% of them singletons, with roughly 6.4% in the top ten. V was trimmed by 6 bases and J by 1 base, leaving 13 bases between them. Germline V gene data show CDR1 as MDHEN and CDR2 as SYDVKM. This CDR3 is 15 amino acids long. The sample comes from a study of cytomegalovirus exposure and HLA in healthy donors. Study-level points and caveats: Cytomegalovirus association was listed for approximately 160 TCR beta chains.

The clonotype originates from a woman aged 30 to 39 in good health and CMV-seropositive. The sequenced material came from PBMCs. The chain combines TRBV28 with TRBJ2-1, with TRBD1 as a possible D gene (5 bases). The CDR3 sequence is CASSYGRQSYNEQFF. The CDR3, as DNA: TGTGCCAGCAGCTACGGAAGACAGTCCTACAATGAGCAGTTCTTC.